This entry lists 22 T cell receptor beta chains sequenced from one sample in a study of CXCR3-negative and CXCR3-positive naive CD8 T cells. Study-level points and caveats: Hydrophobicity of TRB CDR3s was greater in CXCR3-positive naive cells than in CXCR3-negative naive cells.

No antigen has been identified for these receptors. With UMI labels, 5' RACE was used to prepare the TRB cDNA libraries. TCRdb derives one entry per CDR3 protein from the 5' RACE reads, leaving out DNA. The sample holds roughly 100,000 distinct CDR3 sequences. Input material: naive CXCR3+ CD8+ T cells from blood. The subset denotes: CD45RO-CCR7+CD27+CD95- naive CD8+ T cells expressing CXCR3 (TNR3+). These TCRs come from a human donor in good health. Some clones in this sample may be carry-over from other donors' samples.

The V call is TRBV7-8, the J call TRBJ2-7; lacking DNA, the TRBD1 call made by TCRdb goes unchecked. The germline V gene has CDR1 SGHVS and CDR2 FQNEAQ. The CDR3 runs to 14 residues. This chain's CDR3 is CASTLPGQTYEQYF.

This sequence joins TRBV19 and TRBJ2-7; TCRdb gives TRBD1 as the D gene, but with no DNA this cannot be confirmed. The CDR3 spans 15 residues. Germline V gene sequence: CDR1 LNHDA, CDR2 SQIVND (reference sequence). CDR3: CASSPGPQDFYEQYF. The full variable domain, with the rest looked up from reference TRBV19 and TRBJ2-7, is DGGITQSPKYLFRKEGQNVTLSCEQNLNHDAMYWYRQDPGQGLRLIYYSQIVNDFQKGDIAEGYSVSREKKESFPLTVTSAQKNPTAFYLCASSPGPQDFYEQYFGPGTRLTVT.

V is TRBV2 and J is TRBJ2-1; TCRdb outputs TRBD1, but without DNA this stays unchecked. This CDR3 is built from 15 residues. Germline loops: CDR1 SNHLY, CDR2 FYNNEI. The CDR3 loop reads CASSSGTGGHNEQFF.

The rearrangement joins TRBV7-9 to TRBJ2-7; TCRdb designates TRBD2, a call that cannot be tested without DNA. CDR1 SEHNR and CDR2 FQNEAQ come from the germline V gene (reference sequence). This CDR3 is built from 14 residues. CDR3 in amino acids: CASSSRDDGSEQYF.

The chain carries TRBV6-2 or TRBV6-3 and TRBJ2-7; the TRBD1 assignment by TCRdb is unverifiable without DNA. There are 14 residues in the CDR3. Germline CDR1 reads MNHEY; CDR2 reads SVGEGT. The CDR3 sequence is CASSYEGQHYEQYF.

V and J are TRBV21-1 and TRBJ2-7; TCRdb outputs TRBD1, but without DNA this stays unchecked. TRBV21-1 is listed as a pseudogene. This CDR3 has 15 amino acids. CDR3 amino acids: CASSKEKDRNYEQYF.

This rearrangement joins TRBV21-1 to TRBJ2-5. TRBV21-1 is annotated as a pseudogene. The CDR3 has 14 amino acids. CDR3 residues: CASSKELDGGTQYF.

CDR3 protein: CASSLKGNTEAFF. This rearrangement joins TRBV12-3 or TRBV12-4 to TRBJ1-1. The CDR3 has 13 residues.

The chain has TRBV29-1 and TRBJ2-1; lacking DNA, the TRBD1 call made by TCRdb goes unchecked. Germline V lookup: CDR1 SQVTM, CDR2 ANQGSEA. The CDR3 consists of 13 residues. The CDR3 here is CSARGGQGDEQFF.

V usage is TRBV18 and J usage is TRBJ2-5. Germline assignment: CDR1 KGHSH and CDR2 LQKENI. CDR3 length: 13 residues. The CDR3 loop is CASSPPDWETQYF. The full variable domain, in which reference TRBV18 and TRBJ2-5 provide the parts outside the CDR3, is NAGVMQNPRHLVRRRGQEARLRCSPMKGHSHVYWYRQLPEEGLKFMVYLQKENIIDESGMPKERFSAEFPKEGPSILRIQQVVRGDSAAYFCASSPPDWETQYFGPGTRLLVL.

V gene TRBV21-1 combines with J gene TRBJ2-3; there is no DNA to check the TCRdb D call of TRBD2. TRBV21-1 is a pseudogene segment. This CDR3 region has 16 residues. CDR3 loop: CASSAQGLAVPDTQYF.

V usage is TRBV12-3 or TRBV12-4 and J usage is TRBJ2-1. The CDR3 spans 11 residues. This chain's CDR3 is CASRAPNEQFF.

The chain joins TRBV10-3 to TRBJ2-6; the TCRdb call, TRBD1, lacks DNA for checking. Germline CDR1 and CDR2: ENHRY and SYGVKD. The CDR3 runs to 18 residues. The CDR3 sequence is CAISESGAGLAGANVLTF.

The gene calls are TRBV5-5 and TRBJ2-7; the TCRdb call, TRBD2, lacks DNA for checking. The CDR3 is 15 amino acids. CDR1 is SGHKS, CDR2 YYEKEE, per germline (reference sequence). CDR3 amino acids: CASSVYTGGPYEQYF.

V gene TRBV12-3 or TRBV12-4 combines with J gene TRBJ2-5; TCRdb's D call of TRBD2 is untestable without DNA. This CDR3 contains 15 residues. This CDR3 is CASSSQLAGQETQYF.

The chain has TRBV14 and TRBJ2-7; TCRdb gives TRBD1 as the D gene, but with no DNA this cannot be confirmed. CDR3 length: 14 residues. Germline CDR1 is SGHDN and CDR2 is FVKESK. CDR3 amino acids: CASSQGQIWYEQYF.

The J gene is TRBJ1-2, the V gene TRBV30; TCRdb lists TRBD1, though no DNA is available to test this call. From germline, CDR1 is GTSNPN and CDR2 SVGIG (reference sequence). This CDR3 spans 14 amino acids. The CDR3 region is CAWSVGTAPYGYTF. Filled out from reference TRBV30 and TRBJ1-2, the complete variable domain reads SQTIHQWPATLVQPVGSPLSLECTVEGTSNPNLYWYRQAAGRGLQLLFYSVGIGQISSEVPQNLSASRPQDRQFILSSKKLLLSDSGFYLCAWSVGTAPYGYTFGSGTRLTVV.

The chain joins TRBV5-1 to TRBJ1-1; TCRdb names TRBD1, which stays unverified in the absence of DNA. This CDR3 has 15 amino acids. Germline values: CDR1 SGHRS, CDR2 YFSETQ. This CDR3 is CASSLATGAFTEAFF.

The V gene is TRBV7-9, the J gene TRBJ2-1; TCRdb outputs TRBD2, but without DNA this stays unchecked. The CDR3 is 16 amino acids. The germline V gene encodes CDR1 SEHNR and CDR2 FQNEAQ (reference sequence). The CDR3 protein is CASSRRETSGRGEQFF.

This sequence joins TRBV6-5 and TRBJ2-7; checking the TCRdb D call of TRBD1 is not possible without DNA. Germline V CDR1 and CDR2: MNHEY, SVGAGI. The CDR3 covers 14 residues. This chain's CDR3 is CASSFVLPPYEQYF.

V and J are TRBV7-6 and TRBJ1-1. Germline-derived CDR1 and CDR2 are SGHVS and FNYEAQ. There are 14 residues in the CDR3. CDR3 amino acids: CASSLEGSGTEAFF.

The chain combines TRBV13 with TRBJ2-7; TCRdb's D call, TRBD1, is unchecked because there is no DNA. Looked up from germline, CDR1 is PRHDT and CDR2 is FYEKMQ (reference sequence). CDR3 length: 15 residues. This CDR3 is CASSLIGEGAYEQYF.